The 6 T cell receptor beta chains listed next were all sequenced from one sample in a study of T cell repertoires in cytomegalovirus infection. These receptors have no identified antigens. TCRdb recomputed calls from the reads with MiXCR, one row per CDR3 protein. Of fewer than 350,000 distinct CDR3 sequences in the sample, about 27% were seen once. The starting material was cultured PBMCs, obtained from culture after CMV antigen stimulation. The source is a human donor in good health (CMV status not recorded). Some clones in this sample may be carry-over from other donors' samples.

CDR3 region: CASSSGLAGLSYEQYF. The CDR3 DNA follows: TGCGCCAGCAGCTCGGGACTAGCGGGACTTTCCTACGAGCAGTACTTC. The chain carries TRBV5-1 and TRBJ2-7; the match to TRBD2 covers 13 bases. CDR3 size: 16 residues. Trimming removed 3 bases from V and 1 base from J; junction bases left unmatched: 4. The V gene's germline CDR1 is SGHRS and CDR2 YFSETQ.

This clonotype came up a few times. This chain's CDR3 is CAWSPDRGQGGYTF. CDR3 DNA: TGTGCCTGGAGTCCCGACAGGGGACAGGGAGGCTACACCTTC. The rearrangement uses TRBV30 and TRBJ1-2; TRBD1 agrees at 9 bases. The CDR3 is made up of 14 amino acids. Germline-derived CDR1 and CDR2 are GTSNPN and SVGIG (reference sequence). After removal of 2 bases from V and 8 bases from J, the junction contained 9 bases not matched to a gene.

The chain carries TRBV6-1 and TRBJ1-5; 10 bases map to TRBD1. V dropped 0 bases and J dropped 5; count of bases not matched to a gene: 7. Germline CDR1 reads MNHNS; CDR2 reads SASEGT. CDR3 length equals 17 residues. CDR3 sequence: CASSEASVGQGDQPQHF. The CDR3 DNA follows: TGTGCCAGCAGTGAAGCCTCCGTTGGACAGGGGGATCAGCCCCAGCATTTT.

As to this clonotype: One junction end does not reproduce the germline sequence, and a read error may be involved. The chain joins TRBV7-2 to TRBJ1-3, with TRBD1 as a possible D gene (5 bases). This CDR3 contains 17 residues. The germline V gene has CDR1 SGHTA and CDR2 FQGNSA. The CDR3 region has the DNA TGTGCCAGCAGCTTAGCGTGGGGGGGGTCCTCTGGAAACACCAAATATTTT. It specifies CASSLAWGGSSGNTKYF.

In its sample, this clonotype was seen a few times. The chain carries TRBV4-1 and TRBJ2-7, with D possibly TRBD1 on 6 matching bases. The germline CDR1 and CDR2 sequences are MGHRA and YSYEKL. This CDR3 is built from 15 residues. V gave up 0 bases and J gave up 0 bases, with 9 bases separating them. Here the CDR3 reads CASSQEDRTSYEQYF. The DNA of the CDR3 is TGCGCCAGCAGCCAAGAGGACAGAACCTCCTACGAGCAGTACTTC.

This clonotype has at least ten counts. The rearrangement joins TRBV7-2 to TRBJ2-7, with a tentative D call TRBD2 (5 bases). The CDR3 is 14 amino acids. V lost 0 bases and J 7 bases, leaving 13 bases between the germline ends. Germline V gene lookup returns CDR1 SGHTA and CDR2 FQGNSA. CDR3 sequence: CASSLAGVSREQYF. In nucleotides, the CDR3 is TGTGCCAGCAGCTTAGCGGGAGTCTCTAGGGAGCAGTACTTC.